Described below is a single TCR beta chain sequence and its context. The data belong to a study of blood T cell repertoires in COVID-19. Study in general: Whether acute or convalescent, the COVID-19 samples came from the United States, Italy and Spain.

Clones were sequenced by immunoSEQ multiplex PCR, and TCRdb holds only the in-frame ones, with some missing. Here the sample spans fewer than 250,000 clones, around 90% being singletons. The CDR3 sequence is 18 residues long. V was clipped by 2 bases and J by 2 bases; unmatched bases: 12. Germline V gives CDR1 SGHTA, CDR2 FQGNSA. Enrollees, about 18 to 90 years old, lived in 24 US areas. Membership in each cohort depended on participant-reported clinical history. The specimen sequenced was PBMCs or T cells enriched from blood (not recorded which). V is TRBV7-2 and J is TRBJ2-7; 10 bases agree with TRBD2. This receptor was obtained from a man aged 30 to 39 who had been exposed to COVID-19. The CDR3 DNA reads TGTGCCAGCAGCTTAAATTTTACTAGCGGGGCCTATACCTACGAGCAGTACTTC. Its translation: CASSLNFTSGAYTYEQYF. The entire variable domain, with the rest obtained from reference TRBV7-2 and TRBJ2-7, is as follows: GAGVSQSPSNKVTEKGKDVELRCDPISGHTALYWYRQSLGQGLEFLIYFQGNSAPDKSGLPSDRFSAERTGGSVSTLTIQRTQQEDSAVYLCASSLNFTSGAYTYEQYFGPGTRLTVT.